This TCR beta chain was sequenced during a study of cytomegalovirus exposure and HLA in healthy donors. Whole-study results and caveats: Presence/absence analyses treated sequencing depth as roughly uniform across donors. Only CMV serostatus was available as immune exposure information. Likely technical artifact: a cluster of highly shared sequence variants.

PCR primers comprised 60 Vbeta and 13 Jbeta primers. The data were produced by immunoSEQ multiplex PCR, yet TCRdb's version contains in-frame clones alone and is incomplete. Here the sample spans 180,000 or so clones, roughly 75% being singletons. On this clone itself: The antigen remains unidentified.

This sequence originates from a woman between 40 and 50 years old in good health and CMV-seropositive. The source material was PBMCs.

CDR3 loop: CASSRRTGGSFNGYTF. CDR3 bases: TGTGCCAGCAGCCGAAGGACAGGGGGATCTTTTAATGGCTACACCTTC. The chain joins TRBV2 to TRBJ1-2, with 10 nucleotides matching TRBD1. Trimming cost V 6 bases and J 6 bases; bases outside gene matches: 13. Germline-derived CDR1 and CDR2 are SNHLY and FYNNEI. The CDR3 totals 16 residues.